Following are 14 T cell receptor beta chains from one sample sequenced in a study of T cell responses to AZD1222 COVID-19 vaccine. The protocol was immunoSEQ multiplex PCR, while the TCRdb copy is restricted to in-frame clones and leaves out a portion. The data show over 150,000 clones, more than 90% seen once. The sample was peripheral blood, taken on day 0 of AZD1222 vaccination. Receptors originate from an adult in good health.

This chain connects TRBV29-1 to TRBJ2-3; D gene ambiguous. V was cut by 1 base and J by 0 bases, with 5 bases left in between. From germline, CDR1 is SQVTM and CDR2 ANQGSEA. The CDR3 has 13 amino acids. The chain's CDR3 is CSVEGASTDTQYF. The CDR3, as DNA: TGCAGCGTTGAAGGGGCTAGCACAGATACGCAGTATTTT.

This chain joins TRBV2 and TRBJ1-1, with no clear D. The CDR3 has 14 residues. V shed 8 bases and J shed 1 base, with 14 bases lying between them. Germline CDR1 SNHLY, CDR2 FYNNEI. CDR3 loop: CASGMGGSNTEAFF. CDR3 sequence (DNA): TGTGCCAGCGGGATGGGCGGTTCGAACACTGAAGCTTTCTTT.

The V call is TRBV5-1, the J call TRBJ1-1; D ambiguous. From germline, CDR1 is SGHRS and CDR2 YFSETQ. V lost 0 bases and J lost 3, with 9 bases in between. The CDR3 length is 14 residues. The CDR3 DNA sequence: TGCGCCAGCAGCTTGGTTGGTGGGGACACTGAAGCTTTCTTT. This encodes CASSLVGGDTEAFF.

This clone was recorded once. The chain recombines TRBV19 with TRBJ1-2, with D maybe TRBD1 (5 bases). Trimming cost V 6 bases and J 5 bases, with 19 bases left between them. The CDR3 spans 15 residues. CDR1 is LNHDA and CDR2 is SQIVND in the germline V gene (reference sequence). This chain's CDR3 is CASRKLQFGGYGYTF. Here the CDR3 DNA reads TGTGCCAGTAGAAAGCTTCAATTTGGGGGATATGGCTACACCTTC.

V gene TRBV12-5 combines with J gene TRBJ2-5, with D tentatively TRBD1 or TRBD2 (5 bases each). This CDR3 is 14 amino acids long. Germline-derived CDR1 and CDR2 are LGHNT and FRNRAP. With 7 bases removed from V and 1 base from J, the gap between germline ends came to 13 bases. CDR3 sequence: CASAAGTTQETQYF. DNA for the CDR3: TGTGCTAGTGCCGCCGGGACCACCCAAGAGACCCAGTACTTC.

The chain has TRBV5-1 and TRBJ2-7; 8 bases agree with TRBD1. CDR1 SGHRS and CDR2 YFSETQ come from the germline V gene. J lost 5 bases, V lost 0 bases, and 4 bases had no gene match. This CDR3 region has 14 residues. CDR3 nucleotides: TGCGCCAGCAGCTTGGGGACAGGGAGAAACGAGCAGTACTTC. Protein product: CASSLGTGRNEQYF.

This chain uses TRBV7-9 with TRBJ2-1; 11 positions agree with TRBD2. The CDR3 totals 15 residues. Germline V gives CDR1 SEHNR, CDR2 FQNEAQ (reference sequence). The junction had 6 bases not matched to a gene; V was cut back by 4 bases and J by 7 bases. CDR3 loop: CASSSLAGVGNEQFF. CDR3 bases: TGTGCCAGCAGCTCACTAGCGGGAGTAGGTAATGAGCAGTTCTTC.

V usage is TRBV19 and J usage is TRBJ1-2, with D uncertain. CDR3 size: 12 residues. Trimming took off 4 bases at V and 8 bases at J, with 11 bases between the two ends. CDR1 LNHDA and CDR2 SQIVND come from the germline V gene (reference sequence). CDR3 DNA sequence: TGTGCCAGTAGTACGGGGAAAGGAGGCTACACCTTC. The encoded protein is CASSTGKGGYTF.

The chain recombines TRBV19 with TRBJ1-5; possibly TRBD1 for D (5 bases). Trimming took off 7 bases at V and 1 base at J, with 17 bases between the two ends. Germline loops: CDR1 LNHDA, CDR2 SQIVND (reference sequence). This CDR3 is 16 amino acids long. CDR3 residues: CASNPEGIWSNQPQHF. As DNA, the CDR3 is TGTGCCAGTAACCCGGAGGGGATTTGGAGCAATCAGCCCCAGCATTTT.

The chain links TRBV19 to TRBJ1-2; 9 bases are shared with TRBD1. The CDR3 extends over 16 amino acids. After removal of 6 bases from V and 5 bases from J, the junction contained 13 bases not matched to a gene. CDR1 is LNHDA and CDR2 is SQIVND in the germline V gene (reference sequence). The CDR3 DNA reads TGTGCCAGTAGCACGGGGGGGGGACAGGGAAGATATGGCTACACCTTC. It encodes CASSTGGGQGRYGYTF.

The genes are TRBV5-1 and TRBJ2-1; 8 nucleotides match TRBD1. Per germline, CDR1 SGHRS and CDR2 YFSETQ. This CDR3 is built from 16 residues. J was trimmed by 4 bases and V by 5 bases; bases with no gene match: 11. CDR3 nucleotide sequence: TGCGCCAGCAGGCGGCCGGGACAGGCAATATACAATGAGCAGTTCTTC. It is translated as CASRRPGQAIYNEQFF.

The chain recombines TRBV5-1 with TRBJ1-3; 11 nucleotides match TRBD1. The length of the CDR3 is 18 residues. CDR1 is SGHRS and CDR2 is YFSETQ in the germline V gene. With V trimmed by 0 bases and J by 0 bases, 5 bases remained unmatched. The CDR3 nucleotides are TGCGCCAGCAGCTTGGGGACAGGGGGCCGGTCCTCTGGAAACACCATATATTTT. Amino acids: CASSLGTGGRSSGNTIYF.

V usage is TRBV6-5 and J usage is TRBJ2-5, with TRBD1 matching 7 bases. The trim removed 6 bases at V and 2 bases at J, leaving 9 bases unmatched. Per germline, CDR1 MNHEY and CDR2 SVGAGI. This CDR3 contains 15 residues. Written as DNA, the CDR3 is TGTGCCAGCAGCCCCACCGGGACAGCGCAAGAGACCCAGTACTTC. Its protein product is CASSPTGTAQETQYF.

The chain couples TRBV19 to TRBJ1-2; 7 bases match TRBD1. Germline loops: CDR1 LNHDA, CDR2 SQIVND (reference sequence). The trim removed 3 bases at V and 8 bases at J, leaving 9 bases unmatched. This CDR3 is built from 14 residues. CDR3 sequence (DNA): TGTGCCAGTAGTATCACAGGGGACGTTGGCGGCTACACCTTC. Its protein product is CASSITGDVGGYTF.